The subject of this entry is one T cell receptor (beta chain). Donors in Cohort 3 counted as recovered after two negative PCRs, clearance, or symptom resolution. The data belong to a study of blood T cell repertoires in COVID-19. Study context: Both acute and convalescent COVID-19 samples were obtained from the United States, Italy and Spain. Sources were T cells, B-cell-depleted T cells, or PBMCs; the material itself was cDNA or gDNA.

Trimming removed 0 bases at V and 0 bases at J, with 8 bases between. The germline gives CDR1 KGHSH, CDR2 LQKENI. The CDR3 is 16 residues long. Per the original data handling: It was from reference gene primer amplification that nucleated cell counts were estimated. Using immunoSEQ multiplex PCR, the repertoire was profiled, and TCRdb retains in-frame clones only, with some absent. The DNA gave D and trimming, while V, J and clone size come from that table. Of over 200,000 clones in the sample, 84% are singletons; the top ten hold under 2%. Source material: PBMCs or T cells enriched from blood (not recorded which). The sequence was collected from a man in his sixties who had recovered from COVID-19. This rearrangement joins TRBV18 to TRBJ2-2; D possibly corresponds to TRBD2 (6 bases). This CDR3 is CASSPPWGANTGELFF. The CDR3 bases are TGTGCCAGCTCACCACCGTGGGGGGCGAACACCGGGGAGCTGTTTTTT.